These T cell receptor beta chains were read from a single sample in a study of Ad26.COV2.S vaccination and SARS-CoV-2 variants. TCRdb's copy holds only in-frame clones and misses some; the assay was immunoSEQ multiplex PCR. The data hold a few hundred thousand clones, with over 75% observed a single time. This sample comprised peripheral blood, obtained in a trial of Ad26.COV2.S vaccine versus placebo. The receptors derive from a person aged 18-60 years who received the Ad26.COV2.S COVID-19 vaccine or a placebo. CDR3s include the opening cysteine and the closing phenylalanine or tryptophan. The order of the fields is D gene, J gene, V gene, clone size, CDR3 protein, CDR3 DNA. The D gene is left open where the match is weak. Rows may omit the clone size; those that give it use once, few, many or a size class.

- TRBJ2-2 TRBV20-1 - CSARTPGELFF TGCAGTGCTAGGACTCCCGGGGAGCTGTTTTTT
- TRBJ1-2 TRBV6-2/TRBV6-3 - CASSYSTPTNYGYTF TGTGCCAGCAGTTACTCGACCCCAACCAACTATGGCTACACCTTC
TRBD2 TRBJ2-3 TRBV10-3 - CATLTSGDTDTQYF TGTGCCACCCTAACTAGCGGGGACACAGATACGCAGTATTTT
TRBD1 TRBJ2-6 TRBV7-8 - CASSSGTGYSGANVLTF TGTGCCAGCAGCTCCGGGACAGGGTACTCTGGGGCCAACGTCCTGACTTTC
- TRBJ1-1 TRBV2 - CASNRVASEAFF TGTGCCAGCAATCGAGTTGCATCCGAAGCTTTCTTT
- TRBJ1-1 TRBV7-2 - CASGLRHTEAFF TGTGCCAGCGGTCTTCGTCACACTGAAGCTTTCTTT
- TRBJ2-5 TRBV24-1 once CATGQQETQYF TGTGCCACGGGACAACAAGAGACCCAGTACTTC
- TRBJ2-5 TRBV9 once CASSGTGLDQETQYF TGTGCCAGCAGCGGGACGGGGTTAGACCAAGAGACCCAGTACTTC
TRBD1 TRBJ1-5 TRBV10-2 - CASSESKTGKNQPQHF TGCGCCAGCAGTGAGTCGAAGACAGGGAAGAATCAGCCCCAGCATTTT
TRBD1 TRBJ2-7 TRBV27 once CASSPGTGANEQYF TGTGCCAGCAGCCCCGGGACAGGGGCAAACGAGCAGTACTTC
- TRBJ2-7 TRBV5-1 - CASSLGRGGYEQYF TGCGCCAGCAGCCTAGGCCGTGGGGGCTACGAGCAGTACTTC
- TRBJ2-5 TRBV6-5 - CASSYLGEYQETQYF TGTGCCAGCAGTTACCTAGGGGAGTACCAAGAGACCCAGTACTTC
- TRBJ2-7 TRBV27 few CASSLLTPGGPYEQYF TGTGCCAGCAGTTTGCTGACACCCGGGGGACCGTACGAGCAGTACTTC
- TRBJ2-2 TRBV4-1 - CASSQAGGELFF TGCGCCAGCAGCCAAGCGGGCGGGGAGCTGTTTTTT
- TRBJ1-1 TRBV7-2 - CASSPGVGIGTEAFF TGTGCCAGCAGCCCCGGCGTGGGGATTGGGACTGAAGCTTTCTTT
- TRBJ2-4 TRBV12-3/TRBV12-4 - CASSTGATNIQYF TGTGCCAGCAGTACCGGGGCTACAAACATTCAGTACTTC
TRBD1 TRBJ1-2 TRBV2 - CASSGQGLYGYTF TGTGCCAGCAGTGGACAGGGACTCTATGGCTACACCTTC
- TRBJ2-1 TRBV19 - CATEQGNGLNEQFF TGTGCCACCGAACAGGGAAACGGGTTGAATGAGCAGTTCTTC
- TRBJ2-5 TRBV6-6 - CASSLITGIQETQYF TGTGCCAGCAGTTTAATCACAGGGATTCAAGAGACCCAGTACTTC
TRBD1 TRBJ1-2 TRBV5-5 - CASSQSGGNYGYTF TGTGCCAGCAGCCAATCAGGGGGAAACTATGGCTACACCTTC
- TRBJ2-1 TRBV4-1 - CASSQSNNEQFF TGCGCCAGCAGCCAAAGCAACAATGAGCAGTTCTTC
- TRBJ1-3 TRBV6-5 - CASSGPGRNTIYF TGTGCCAGCTCCGGACCAGGGAGAAACACCATATATTTT
- TRBJ2-5 TRBV9 - CASSVGGGVQETQYF TGTGCCAGCAGCGTAGGTGGGGGTGTCCAAGAGACCCAGTACTTC
- TRBJ1-6 TRBV6-6 once CASSASVTPLHF TGTGCCAGCAGCGCAAGCGTCACACCCCTCCACTTT
- TRBJ1-2 TRBV3-1/TRBV3-2 - CASILGVLRYGYTF TGTGCCAGCATCCTCGGGGTTTTGAGGTATGGCTACACCTTC
- TRBJ2-3 TRBV6-5 - CASSYSHSTDTQYF TGTGCCAGCAGTTACAGCCATAGCACAGATACGCAGTATTTT
- TRBJ2-2 TRBV7-3 - CASSTTGGANTGELFF TGTGCCAGCAGCACCACGGGGGGCGCGAACACCGGGGAGCTGTTTTTT
- TRBJ2-5 TRBV6-2/TRBV6-3 - CASSYSPETQYF TGTGCCAGCAGTTACTCCCCAGAGACCCAGTACTTC
- TRBJ1-6 TRBV6-2/TRBV6-3 - CASSSSGTHLHF TGTGCCAGCAGTTCCTCCGGGACCCACCTCCACTTT
- TRBJ1-3 TRBV5-1 - CASSPDGRNTIYF TGCGCCAGCAGCCCCGACGGAAGAAACACCATATATTTT
- TRBJ1-5 TRBV4-3 few CASSQELGQGAQPQHF TGCGCCAGCAGCCAAGAATTGGGGCAGGGCGCTCAGCCCCAGCATTTT
- TRBJ1-4 TRBV7-9 - CASSSRLTGTNEKLFF TGTGCCAGCAGCTCGAGGCTAACGGGAACTAATGAAAAACTGTTTTTT
TRBD2 TRBJ2-3 TRBV28 - CASSWGLAGGPTDTQYF TGTGCCAGCAGTTGGGGACTAGCGGGGGGGCCCACAGATACGCAGTATTTT
- TRBJ2-2 TRBV6-1 - CASSVIWQGDTGELFF TGTGCCAGCAGTGTAATATGGCAGGGCGACACCGGGGAGCTGTTTTTT
TRBD2 TRBJ2-1 TRBV7-3 - CASSSPSSGGAYNEQFF TGTGCCAGCAGCTCGCCCTCTAGCGGGGGGGCCTACAATGAGCAGTTCTTC
TRBD2 TRBJ2-3 TRBV9 - CASSRRTSGGDTDTQYF TGTGCCAGCAGCCGCAGGACTAGCGGGGGGGACACAGATACGCAGTATTTT
- TRBJ2-6 TRBV6-4 few CASSNSGANVLTF TGTGCCAGCAGTAACTCTGGGGCCAACGTCCTGACTTTC
TRBD1 TRBJ2-1 TRBV5-1 once CASRHRPLRDRGDNEQFF TGCGCCAGCAGGCACCGACCTCTCCGGGACAGGGGAGACAATGAGCAGTTCTTC
TRBD2 TRBJ2-2 TRBV7-8 - CASSSPGGAYTGELFF TGTGCCAGCAGCTCGCCCGGGGGGGCTTACACCGGGGAGCTGTTTTTT
- TRBJ1-2 TRBV6-2/TRBV6-3 - CASSYSREIYGYTF TGTGCCAGCAGTTACTCCCGGGAGATTTATGGCTACACCTTC
- TRBJ2-7 TRBV24-1 - CATSDFGGNEQYF TGTGCCACCAGTGATTTTGGGGGGAACGAGCAGTACTTC
- TRBJ2-7 TRBV5-6 once CASSLTGPYEQYF TGTGCCAGCAGCTTGACCGGACCCTACGAGCAGTACTTC
- TRBJ2-5 TRBV5-4 - CASSAGRRFKETQYF TGTGCCAGCAGCGCGGGCCGGCGATTCAAAGAGACCCAGTACTTC
- TRBJ1-2 TRBV11-1 - CASSYQGSSNYGYTF TGTGCCAGCAGTTACCAAGGGTCTTCTAACTATGGCTACACCTTC
- TRBJ2-2 TRBV9 - CASSVESGPLTGELFF TGTGCCAGCAGCGTAGAGAGCGGGCCCCTCACCGGGGAGCTGTTTTTT
- TRBJ1-2 TRBV7-2 - CASSSQINYGYTF TGTGCCAGCAGCTCCCAAATTAACTATGGCTACACCTTC
- TRBJ1-6 TRBV2 - CASTSSGSPLHF TGTGCCAGCACATCGTCGGGTTCACCCCTCCACTTT
TRBD2 TRBJ2-3 TRBV3-1/TRBV3-2 - CASSLRGGARDTQYF TGTGCCAGCAGCCTACGCGGGGGGGCCCGGGATACGCAGTATTTT
TRBD2 TRBJ2-1 TRBV6-5 - CASRRGVGNEQFF TGTGCCAGCAGACGGGGGGTTGGGAATGAGCAGTTCTTC
- TRBJ1-2 TRBV29-1 few CSVAQSPQQRYGYTF TGCAGCGTTGCGCAAAGCCCACAGCAAAGGTATGGCTACACCTTC
- TRBJ2-2 TRBV10-3 once CAISDPPRGNTGELFF TGTGCCATCAGTGACCCCCCCAGGGGGAACACCGGGGAGCTGTTTTTT
- TRBJ1-5 TRBV6-6 - CASSLSARASGQPQHF TGTGCCAGCAGCCTCTCCGCCAGGGCTAGTGGTCAGCCCCAGCATTTT
- TRBJ2-2 TRBV6-5 - CASRQVDTGELFF TGTGCCTCAAGACAGGTTGACACCGGGGAGCTGTTTTTT
- TRBJ1-3 TRBV9 - CASSPDPGNTIYF TGTGCCAGCAGCCCGGATCCTGGAAACACCATATATTTT
- TRBJ2-3 TRBV12-1 - CASSPGLAGRRTRADTQYF TGTGCCAGCAGCCCGGGACTAGCGGGGAGACGAACGAGGGCAGATACGCAGTATTTT